These 11 T cell receptor beta chains originate from one sample sequenced in a study of cytomegalovirus exposure and HLA in healthy donors. Sequenced by immunoSEQ multiplex PCR; TCRdb stores in-frame clones only, minus some. The data contain 100,000 to 150,000 clones, 80% to 90% of them seen just once; the ten biggest clones take up approximately 2.1%. Sequenced input: PBMCs. These receptors were obtained from a woman under 30 in good health and CMV-seronegative.

V is TRBV10-3 and J is TRBJ2-2, with 8 positions matching TRBD2. This CDR3 contains 16 residues. V dropped 0 bases and J dropped 6; count of bases not matched to a gene: 6. Germline CDR1 and CDR2: ENHRY and SYGVKD. The CDR3 sequence: CAISESTGGPSGELFF. DNA of the CDR3: TGTGCCATCAGTGAGTCGACGGGGGGGCCGTCCGGGGAGCTGTTTTTT.

Turning to this clone: The sample contains more than one DNA sequence encoding this CDR3. The chain joins TRBV28 to TRBJ1-2; TRBD1 matches 8 bases. The CDR3 runs 14 residues. The trim removed 5 bases at V and 4 bases at J, leaving 6 bases unmatched. Germline CDR1 reads MDHEN; CDR2 reads SYDVKM. The CDR3 region is CASSPSDRGYGYTF. The CDR3 DNA reads TGTGCCAGCAGTCCCTCCGACAGGGGCTATGGCTACACCTTC.

The CDR3, as DNA: TGTGCCAGCAGCCTCCCTGATCAACCGACAGGACGCCCTGGAAACACCATATATTTT. Amino acids: CASSLPDQPTGRPGNTIYF. The genes are TRBV11-3 and TRBJ1-3; D is perhaps TRBD1 (6 bases). The CDR3 has 19 residues. Germline CDR1 and CDR2: SGHNT and YENEEA. V lost 5 bases, J lost 2 bases, and 25 bases lay in between.

V is TRBV19 and J is TRBJ2-5, with TRBD2 identical over 9 bases. CDR1 is LNHDA, CDR2 SQIVND, per germline (reference sequence). This CDR3 comprises 13 residues. The V segment lost 8 bases and the J segment 5 bases; nucleotides outside the gene matches: 6. CDR3 DNA sequence: TGTGCCAGTGGAGCGGGAGGTTATGAGACCCAGTACTTC. It specifies CASGAGGYETQYF.

The genes are TRBV28 and TRBJ1-5; D is perhaps TRBD1 (5 bases). Trimming pared 7 bases from V and 0 bases from J, leaving 16 bases between. Germline assignment: CDR1 MDHEN and CDR2 SYDVKM. This CDR3 region has 16 residues. CDR3 region: CASTSYRSRSNQPQHF. The DNA for the CDR3 is TGTGCCAGCACCTCCTACAGGTCTCGTAGCAATCAGCCCCAGCATTTT.

V and J are TRBV4-2 and TRBJ1-2, with D uncertain. CDR1 is LGHNA, CDR2 YNFKEQ, per germline. The CDR3 loop spans 14 amino acids. The germline V and J ends were trimmed by 0 bases and 4 bases, with 9 bases remaining between them. The CDR3 sequence is CASSQDQALYGYTF. The CDR3 nucleotides read TGTGCCAGCAGCCAAGATCAGGCCCTCTATGGCTACACCTTC.

The rearrangement links TRBV27 to TRBJ1-1; D not resolved. This CDR3 is built from 14 residues. Germline CDR1 reads MNHEY; CDR2 reads SMNVEV (reference sequence). V was clipped by 3 bases and J by 0 bases, with 8 bases between them. The DNA of the CDR3 is TGTGCCAGCAGTTTTTCGGGGATGAACACTGAAGCTTTCTTT. Its protein is CASSFSGMNTEAFF.

The gene calls are TRBV6-1 and TRBJ1-2; TRBD1 agrees at 10 bases. CDR1 is MNHNS, CDR2 SASEGT, per germline. This CDR3 is built from 17 residues. The J segment lost 6 bases and the V segment lost 0 bases, leaving 10 bases of the junction unmatched. DNA for the CDR3: TGTGCCAGCAGTGAAGCAGGAGACAGGGGGCGCGGGGATGGCTACACCTTC. Translating it yields CASSEAGDRGRGDGYTF.

V and J are TRBV11-3 and TRBJ2-1; D not resolved. The CDR3 covers 13 residues. The V end lost 5 bases, the J end lost 6 bases, and 11 bases lay between the germline ends. Germline-derived CDR1 and CDR2 are SGHNT and YENEEA. CDR3 sequence reads: CASSPRSGNEQFF. As DNA, the CDR3 is TGTGCCAGCAGCCCCCGGTCGGGCAATGAGCAGTTCTTC.

This chain joins TRBV6-5 and TRBJ1-5, with D maybe TRBD1 (5 bases). CDR1 and CDR2 (germline): MNHEY, SVGAGI. V was pared by 0 bases and J by 8 bases, with 17 bases between. The CDR3 is 16 residues long. The CDR3 coding sequence is TGTGCCAGCAGTTACTCCTACCGGGGGGATTCAGAGCCCCAGCATTTT. This translates into CASSYSYRGDSEPQHF.

The chain recombines TRBV28 with TRBJ1-4, with TRBD1 matching 9 bases. Trimming removed 6 bases from V and 8 bases from J; junction bases left unmatched: 7. The CDR3 spans 14 residues. Germline CDR1 reads MDHEN; CDR2 reads SYDVKM. The CDR3 loop reads CASSVTGGGEKLFF. DNA for the CDR3: TGTGCCAGCAGCGTGACAGGGGGTGGCGAAAAACTGTTTTTT.